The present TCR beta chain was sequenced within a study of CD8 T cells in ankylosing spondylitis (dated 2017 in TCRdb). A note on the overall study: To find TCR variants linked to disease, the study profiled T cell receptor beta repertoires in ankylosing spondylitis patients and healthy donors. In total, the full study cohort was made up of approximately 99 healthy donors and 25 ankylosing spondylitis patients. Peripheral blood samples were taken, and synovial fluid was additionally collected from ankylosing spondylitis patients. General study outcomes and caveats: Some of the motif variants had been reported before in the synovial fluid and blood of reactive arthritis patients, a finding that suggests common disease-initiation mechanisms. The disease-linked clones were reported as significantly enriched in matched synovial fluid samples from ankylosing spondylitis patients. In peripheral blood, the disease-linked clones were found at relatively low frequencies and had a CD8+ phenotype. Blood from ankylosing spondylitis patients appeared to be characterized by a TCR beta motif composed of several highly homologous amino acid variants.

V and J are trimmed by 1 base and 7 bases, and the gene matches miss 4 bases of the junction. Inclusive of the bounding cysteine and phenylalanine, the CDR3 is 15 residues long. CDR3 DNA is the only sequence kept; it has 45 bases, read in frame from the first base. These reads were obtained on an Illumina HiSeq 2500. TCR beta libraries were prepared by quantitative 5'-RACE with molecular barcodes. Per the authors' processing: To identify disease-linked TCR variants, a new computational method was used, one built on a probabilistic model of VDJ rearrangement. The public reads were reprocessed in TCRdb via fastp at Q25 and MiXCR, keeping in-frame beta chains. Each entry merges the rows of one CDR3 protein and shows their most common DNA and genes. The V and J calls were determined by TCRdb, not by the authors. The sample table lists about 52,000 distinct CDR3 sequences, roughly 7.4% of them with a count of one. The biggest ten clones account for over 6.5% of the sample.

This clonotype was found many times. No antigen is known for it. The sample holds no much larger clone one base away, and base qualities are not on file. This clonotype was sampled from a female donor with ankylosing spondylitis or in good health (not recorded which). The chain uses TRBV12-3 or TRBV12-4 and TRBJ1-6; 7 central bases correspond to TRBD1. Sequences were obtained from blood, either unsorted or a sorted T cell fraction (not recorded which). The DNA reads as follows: TGTGCCAGCAGTTTAGGACAGGGCCAAAATTCACCCCTCCACTTT. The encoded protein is CASSLGQGQNSPLHF.